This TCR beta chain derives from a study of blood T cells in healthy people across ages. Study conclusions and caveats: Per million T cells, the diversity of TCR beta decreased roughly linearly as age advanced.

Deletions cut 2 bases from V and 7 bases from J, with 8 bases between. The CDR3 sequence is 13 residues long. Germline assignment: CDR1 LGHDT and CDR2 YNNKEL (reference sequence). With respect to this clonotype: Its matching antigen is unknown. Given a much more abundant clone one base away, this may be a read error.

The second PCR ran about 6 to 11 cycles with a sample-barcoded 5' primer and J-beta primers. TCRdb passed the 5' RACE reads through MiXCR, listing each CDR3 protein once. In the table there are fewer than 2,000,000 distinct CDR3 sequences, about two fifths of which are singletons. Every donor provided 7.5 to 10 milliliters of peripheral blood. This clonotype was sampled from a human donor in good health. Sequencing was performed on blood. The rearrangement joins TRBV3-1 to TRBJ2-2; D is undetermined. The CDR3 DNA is TGTGCCAGCAGCCAAAGGGTTAACGGGGAGCTGTTTTTT. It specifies CASSQRVNGELFF.